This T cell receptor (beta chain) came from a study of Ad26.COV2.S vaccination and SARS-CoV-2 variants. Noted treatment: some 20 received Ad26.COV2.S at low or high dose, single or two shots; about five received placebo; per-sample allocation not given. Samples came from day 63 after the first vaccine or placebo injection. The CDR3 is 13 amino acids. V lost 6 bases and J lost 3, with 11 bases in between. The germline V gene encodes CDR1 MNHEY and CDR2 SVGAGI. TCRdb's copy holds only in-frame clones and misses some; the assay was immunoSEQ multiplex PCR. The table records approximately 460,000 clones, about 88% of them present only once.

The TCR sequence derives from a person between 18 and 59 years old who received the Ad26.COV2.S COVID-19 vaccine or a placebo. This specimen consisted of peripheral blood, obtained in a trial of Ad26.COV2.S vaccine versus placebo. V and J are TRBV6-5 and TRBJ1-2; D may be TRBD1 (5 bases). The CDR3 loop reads CASSRWGDYGYTF. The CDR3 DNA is TGTGCCAGCAGCAGATGGGGGGACTATGGCTACACCTTC.